This T cell receptor (beta chain) was identified in a study of blood T cell repertoires in COVID-19. Study background: Specimens from acute and convalescent COVID-19 originated in the United States, Italy and Spain. PBMCs, B-cell-depleted T cells, or T cells were the source of the cDNA or gDNA that made up the material.

Using immunoSEQ multiplex PCR, the repertoire was profiled, and TCRdb retains in-frame clones only, with some absent. The table includes about 210,000 clones, over 80% detected once. In its sample, this clone was seen a few times. This CDR3 has 15 amino acids. CDR1 DFQATT and CDR2 SNEGSKA come from the germline V gene (reference sequence). V was pared by 3 bases and J by 1 base, with 2 bases of the junction left unmatched. Individuals drawn from 24 US areas were roughly 18 to 95 years old. The sequencing sample was made of PBMCs or T cells enriched from blood (not recorded which). This receptor was obtained from a man between 18 and 29 years old with acute COVID-19. The chain combines TRBV20-1 with TRBJ2-4; 11 positions agree with TRBD2. CDR3 in amino acids: CSASASGRAKNIQYF. The DNA of the CDR3 is TGCAGTGCTAGTGCTAGCGGGAGGGCCAAAAACATTCAGTACTTC.